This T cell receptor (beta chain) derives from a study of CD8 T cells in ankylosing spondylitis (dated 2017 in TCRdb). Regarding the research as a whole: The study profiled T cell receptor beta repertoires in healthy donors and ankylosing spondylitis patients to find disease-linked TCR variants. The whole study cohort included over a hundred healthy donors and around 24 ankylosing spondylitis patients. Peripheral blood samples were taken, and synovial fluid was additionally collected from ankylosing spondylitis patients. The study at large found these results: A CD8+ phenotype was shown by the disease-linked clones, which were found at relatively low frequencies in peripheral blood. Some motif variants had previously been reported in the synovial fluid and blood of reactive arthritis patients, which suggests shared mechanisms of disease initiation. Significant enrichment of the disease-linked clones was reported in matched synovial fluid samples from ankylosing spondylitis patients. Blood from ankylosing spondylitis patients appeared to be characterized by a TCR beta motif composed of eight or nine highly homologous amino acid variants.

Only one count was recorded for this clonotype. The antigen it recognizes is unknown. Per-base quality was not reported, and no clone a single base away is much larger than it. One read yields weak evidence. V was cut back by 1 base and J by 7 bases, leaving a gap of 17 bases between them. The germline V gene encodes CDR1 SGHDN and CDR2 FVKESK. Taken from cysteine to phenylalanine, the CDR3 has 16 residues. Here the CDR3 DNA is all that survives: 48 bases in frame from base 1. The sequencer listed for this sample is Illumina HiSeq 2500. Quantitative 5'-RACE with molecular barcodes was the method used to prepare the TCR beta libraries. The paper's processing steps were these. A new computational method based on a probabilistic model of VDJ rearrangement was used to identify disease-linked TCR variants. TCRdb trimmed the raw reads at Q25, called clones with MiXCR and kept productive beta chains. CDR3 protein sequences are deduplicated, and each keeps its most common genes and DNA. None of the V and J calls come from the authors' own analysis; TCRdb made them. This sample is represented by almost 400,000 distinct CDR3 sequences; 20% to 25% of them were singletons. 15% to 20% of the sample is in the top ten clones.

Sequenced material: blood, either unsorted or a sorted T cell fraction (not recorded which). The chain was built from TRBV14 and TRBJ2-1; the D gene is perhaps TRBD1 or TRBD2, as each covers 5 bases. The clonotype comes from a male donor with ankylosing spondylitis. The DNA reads TGTGCCAGCAGCCAAGTGGTAGTAGGAGGACAAAATGAGCAGTTCTTC. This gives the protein CASSQVVVGGQNEQFF.